The 18 T cell receptor beta chains presented below share a single source sample, sequenced in a study of CXCR3-negative and CXCR3-positive naive CD8 T cells. The TRB libraries of cDNA were built by UMI-labeled 5' RACE. TCRdb re-called the 5' RACE reads and shows each CDR3 protein once, DNA omitted. The table lists roughly 8,700 distinct CDR3 sequences, with approximately 2% in the top ten. Source material: naive CXCR3- CD8+ T cells from blood. Subset noted: CD45RO-CCR7+CD27+CD95- naive CD8+ T cells lacking CXCR3 (TNR3-). These receptors came from a human donor in good health. Some clones in this sample may be carry-over from other donors' samples.

CDR3 protein: CSVESGRNYNEQFF. The chain combines TRBV29-1 with TRBJ2-1. Germline CDR1 reads SQVTM; CDR2 reads ANQGSEA. This CDR3 has 14 amino acids.

This clonotype ranks as medium-sized in terms of frequency. This chain links TRBV7-9 with TRBJ2-7; checking the TCRdb D call of TRBD1 is not possible without DNA. The length of the CDR3 is 14 residues. CDR1 SEHNR and CDR2 FQNEAQ come from the germline V gene (reference sequence). The CDR3: CASSLGTGPYEQYF.

The chain employs TRBV6-5 and TRBJ1-1. Germline-derived CDR1 and CDR2 are MNHEY and SVGAGI. This CDR3 region has 13 residues. The CDR3 protein is CASSLTLIGEAFF.

V and J are TRBV29-1 and TRBJ2-5; TCRdb gives TRBD2 as the D gene, but with no DNA this cannot be confirmed. CDR1 and CDR2 (germline): SQVTM, ANQGSEA. CDR3 length: 12 residues. CDR3 residues: CSVPGLRETQYF.

The V call is TRBV29-1, the J call TRBJ2-5; the D gene TCRdb calls, TRBD2, cannot be checked with no DNA. CDR3 length: 14 amino acids. Looked up from germline, CDR1 is SQVTM and CDR2 is ANQGSEA. The CDR3 is CSVEVSSGSRAQYF.

This clonotype is classed as medium-sized by frequency. The genes are TRBV7-6 and TRBJ2-7; without DNA, the TCRdb call of TRBD1 cannot be checked. Germline CDR1 SGHVS, CDR2 FNYEAQ. The CDR3 contains 15 residues. The CDR3 reads CASSHGTGGSYEQYF.

This chain joins TRBV29-1 and TRBJ2-1; the D call of TRBD1 rests on TCRdb alone, since no DNA is present to check it. The CDR3 spans 13 residues. In germline, CDR1 is SQVTM, CDR2 ANQGSEA. CDR3 protein: CSVAEGASNEQFF.

The chain uses TRBV4-2 and TRBJ1-1; as DNA is missing, the TRBD1 call by TCRdb cannot be tested. Germline values: CDR1 LGHNA, CDR2 YNFKEQ. The CDR3 runs to 12 residues. This chain's CDR3 is CASGQGSTEAFF.

The chain employs TRBV6-2 or TRBV6-3 and TRBJ2-3; with no DNA, the TCRdb D assignment of TRBD1 cannot be verified. There are 15 residues in the CDR3. CDR1 MNHEY and CDR2 SVGEGT come from the germline V gene. CDR3 loop: CASRLTVLRTDTQYF.

This clonotype is identified as medium-sized from frequency. This chain joins TRBV7-8 and TRBJ2-4; the TRBD1 assignment by TCRdb is unverifiable without DNA. Per the germline V gene, CDR1 is SGHVS and CDR2 is FQNEAQ. The CDR3 is 14 amino acids. CDR3: CASSFNRGLDIQYF.

This clonotype registers medium-sized by frequency. The V call is TRBV29-1, the J call TRBJ2-7; TCRdb's assignment of TRBD2 cannot be checked, as there is no DNA. Germline V CDR1 and CDR2: SQVTM, ANQGSEA. The CDR3 sequence is 12 residues long. CDR3 sequence reads: CSPIAVFYEQYF.

The chain combines TRBV5-6 with TRBJ2-7; as DNA is missing, the TRBD1 call by TCRdb cannot be tested. From germline, CDR1 is SGHDT and CDR2 YYEEEE. CDR3 length: 14 residues. This CDR3 reads CASRPSGRDYEQYF.

The V call is TRBV5-1, the J call TRBJ2-7. This CDR3 has 14 amino acids. CDR1 and CDR2 (germline): SGHRS, YFSETQ. This CDR3 is CASSFEGGSYEQYF.

The chain combines TRBV11-2 with TRBJ2-1. CDR1 and CDR2 from the germline V gene are SGHAT and FQNNGV. The CDR3 totals 13 residues. The CDR3 is CASSQHSYNEQFF.

According to its frequency, this clonotype is medium-sized. The chain uses TRBV29-1 and TRBJ2-3; TCRdb returns TRBD1, unconfirmable since there is no DNA. The CDR3 length is 15 residues. Germline V gene lookup returns CDR1 SQVTM and CDR2 ANQGSEA. CDR3 protein: CSVPPHGQGTDTQYF.

The chain links TRBV7-6 to TRBJ2-7; TCRdb names TRBD2, which stays unverified in the absence of DNA. Per germline, CDR1 SGHVS and CDR2 FNYEAQ. The CDR3 has 14 amino acids. This CDR3 is CASSRLADSYEQYF. The full variable domain, rest sourced from reference TRBV7-6 and TRBJ2-7, is GAGVSQSPRYKVTKRGQDVALRCDPISGHVSLYWYRQALGQGPEFLTYFNYEAQQDKSGLPNDRFSAERPEGSISTLTIQRTEQRDSAMYRCASSRLADSYEQYFGPGTRLTVT.

This clonotype ranks as medium-sized (0.01 to 0.1%) in terms of frequency. The chain employs TRBV7-6 and TRBJ2-7. CDR1 SGHVS and CDR2 FNYEAQ come from the germline V gene. This CDR3 comprises 14 residues. The CDR3 region is CASSLGTGPNEQYF.

The chain uses TRBV10-1 and TRBJ2-1; the D call from TCRdb, TRBD2, cannot be confirmed without DNA. Germline V gene data show CDR1 as WNHNN and CDR2 as SYGVQD (reference sequence). The CDR3 runs to 17 residues. The chain's CDR3 is CASSESRGGHSYNEQFF.